The rows below give T cell receptor beta chains drawn from one sample of a study of cytomegalovirus exposure and HLA in healthy donors. Assay used: immunoSEQ multiplex PCR; TCRdb lists only in-frame clones, some missing. Of more than 80,000 clones in the sample, around 86% were seen once. The sample consisted of PBMCs. These receptors were collected from a female donor in good health and CMV-seropositive. Each CDR3 is given without its conserved first and last residue. A D gene is named only where the DNA matches it firmly.

CDR3 protein: ASSGGTGGVDNEQF; V gene: TRBV6-4; D gene: TRBD1; J gene: TRBJ2-1
CDR3 protein: SVVPDSYTEAF; V gene: TRBV29-1; D gene: -; J gene: TRBJ1-1
CDR3 protein: ASSLYRTTEAF; V gene: TRBV5-4; D gene: -; J gene: TRBJ1-1
CDR3 protein: ASSEGAGRNYGYT; V gene: TRBV6-1; D gene: -; J gene: TRBJ1-2
CDR3 protein: ASSTPRTGKMSTEAF; V gene: TRBV19; D gene: TRBD1; J gene: TRBJ1-1
CDR3 protein: AGNAGVEDEQY; V gene: TRBV2; D gene: -; J gene: TRBJ2-7
CDR3 protein: ASSFSGGPEAF; V gene: TRBV27; D gene: -; J gene: TRBJ1-1
CDR3 protein: ASSSHRLRGVTSTDTQY; V gene: TRBV28; D gene: -; J gene: TRBJ2-3
CDR3 protein: ASSYPTGGNEKLF; V gene: TRBV6-5; D gene: TRBD1; J gene: TRBJ1-4
CDR3 protein: ASSYYSSRGREQY; V gene: TRBV6-5; D gene: -; J gene: TRBJ2-7
CDR3 protein: ASSEQGALNSPLH; V gene: TRBV6-1; D gene: -; J gene: TRBJ1-6
CDR3 protein: ASSIGDRGLNTEAF; V gene: TRBV19; D gene: TRBD1; J gene: TRBJ1-1
CDR3 protein: ASSLDSSYGYT; V gene: TRBV5-1; D gene: -; J gene: TRBJ1-2
CDR3 protein: ASRPGLPGEKLF; V gene: TRBV6-5; D gene: -; J gene: TRBJ1-4
CDR3 protein: ASSFRDRVYNEQF; V gene: TRBV5-1; D gene: TRBD1; J gene: TRBJ2-1
CDR3 protein: ASSYSGTPGSYEQY; V gene: TRBV6-5; D gene: -; J gene: TRBJ2-7
CDR3 protein: ASSQGRQGMGSPLH; V gene: TRBV14; D gene: TRBD1; J gene: TRBJ1-6
CDR3 protein: ASSLSGTGNYEQY; V gene: TRBV18; D gene: TRBD1; J gene: TRBJ2-7
CDR3 protein: ASSLEPIGGYNEQF; V gene: TRBV5-1; D gene: -; J gene: TRBJ2-1
CDR3 protein: ASGLLQKDTEAF; V gene: TRBV12-5; D gene: -; J gene: TRBJ1-1
CDR3 protein: ATLRVRGENTGELF; V gene: TRBV6-6; D gene: -; J gene: TRBJ2-2
CDR3 protein: ASSLRWSEGYNSPLH; V gene: TRBV27; D gene: -; J gene: TRBJ1-6
CDR3 protein: ASSPYPQGSYEQY; V gene: TRBV5-4; D gene: -; J gene: TRBJ2-7
CDR3 protein: ASSSGTVQETQY; V gene: TRBV10-2; D gene: TRBD1; J gene: TRBJ2-5
CDR3 protein: ASNTDSGGANYEQY; V gene: TRBV11-2; D gene: TRBD2; J gene: TRBJ2-7
CDR3 protein: ASSLGREEQY; V gene: TRBV5-1; D gene: -; J gene: TRBJ2-7
CDR3 protein: ASRTGTGGEQY; V gene: TRBV6-6; D gene: TRBD1; J gene: TRBJ2-7
CDR3 protein: ASSPSEGRRYT; V gene: TRBV5-1; D gene: -; J gene: TRBJ1-2
CDR3 protein: ASSQGRFGAF; V gene: TRBV4-1; D gene: -; J gene: TRBJ1-1
CDR3 protein: ATKVPGVFNEQF; V gene: TRBV19; D gene: -; J gene: TRBJ2-1
CDR3 protein: SASQGLNTEAF; V gene: TRBV29-1; D gene: TRBD1; J gene: TRBJ1-1
CDR3 protein: ASSLEASGNTIY; V gene: TRBV7-9; D gene: -; J gene: TRBJ1-3
CDR3 protein: ASSLTGMYQETQY; V gene: TRBV5-1; D gene: TRBD1; J gene: TRBJ2-5
CDR3 protein: ASSQVDRGLGEQY; V gene: TRBV14; D gene: TRBD1; J gene: TRBJ2-7
CDR3 protein: ASSRKTGYDEQF; V gene: TRBV7-3; D gene: -; J gene: TRBJ2-1
CDR3 protein: ASSVDGTGYTYEQY; V gene: TRBV9; D gene: TRBD1; J gene: -
CDR3 protein: ASSYLQALNTGELF; V gene: TRBV6-5; D gene: -; J gene: TRBJ2-2
CDR3 protein: ASLKRDTQY; V gene: TRBV7-9; D gene: -; J gene: TRBJ2-3
CDR3 protein: ASSFPGQGTDTQY; V gene: TRBV5-5; D gene: TRBD1; J gene: TRBJ2-3
CDR3 protein: ASSVSGTSLDEQY; V gene: TRBV9; D gene: TRBD2; J gene: TRBJ2-7
CDR3 protein: ASSAGTGEETQY; V gene: TRBV6-6; D gene: TRBD1; J gene: TRBJ2-5
CDR3 protein: ASSYAGQMNTEAF; V gene: TRBV5-4; D gene: TRBD1; J gene: TRBJ1-1
CDR3 protein: ASRRTGLSYNEQF; V gene: TRBV5-1; D gene: TRBD1; J gene: TRBJ2-1
CDR3 protein: ASSLSGQGFNEQF; V gene: TRBV28; D gene: TRBD1; J gene: TRBJ2-1
CDR3 protein: ARTGGKDTQY; V gene: TRBV2; D gene: TRBD1; J gene: TRBJ2-3
CDR3 protein: ASSLGRGQTNEKLF; V gene: TRBV7-8; D gene: TRBD1; J gene: TRBJ1-4
CDR3 protein: ATSRDRTGEGYT; V gene: TRBV15; D gene: TRBD1; J gene: TRBJ1-2
CDR3 protein: ASSHGLAGGTDTQY; V gene: TRBV5-1; D gene: TRBD2; J gene: TRBJ2-3